This T cell receptor beta chain was sequenced for a study of OX40 agonist ivuxolimab in advanced cancers. Trimming took off 0 bases at V and 4 bases at J, with 13 bases between the two ends. The germline V gene has CDR1 SGHRS and CDR2 YFSETQ. The CDR3 extends over 15 amino acids. Libraries were prepared by immunoSEQ multiplex PCR; TCRdb keeps only in-frame clonotypes and omits some of them. The table records 98,000 or so clones, roughly 89% of them present only once. The sequence derives from an adult with an advanced solid tumor such as melanoma, head and neck, liver or kidney cancer. The sequences come from CD4+ or CD8+ T cells sorted from blood, collected in a trial of the OX40 agonist ivuxolimab. V usage is TRBV5-1 and J usage is TRBJ1-1, with a weak D call TRBD1 (5 bases). The CDR3 sequence is CASSLVGAGPTEAFF. In nucleotides, the CDR3 is TGCGCCAGCAGCTTGGTTGGGGCGGGGCCCACTGAAGCTTTCTTT.